This TCR beta chain is from a study of T-cell reconstitution after alpha-beta-depleted transplantation in children. General study findings and limits: Elevated TCRbeta diversity at day 60 was traced, in some patients, to surviving recipient T cells and thymic progenitors. About two months after transplant, alpha-beta T cells reportedly came from several hundred expanded graft clones. After one year, T-cell counts and TCRbeta diversity mostly came from new T cells.

Notes on this clonotype: The antigen is unknown. The junction departs from germline at one end; a sequencing error may be responsible.

Per germline, CDR1 SGHVS and CDR2 FNYEAQ. CDR3 length: 15 residues. During its preparation, the TCRbeta library received unique molecular identifiers. TCRdb re-derived calls from the PCR reads in MiXCR, one entry per CDR3 protein. The sample has around 700,000 distinct CDR3 sequences, around 13% seen once. This chain connects TRBV7-6 to TRBJ1-1; D is ambiguous. The material sequenced was PBMCs, taken before TCRalphabeta/CD19-depleted stem cell transplant. This clonotype was obtained from a girl aged 2-9 years with congenital amegakaryocytic thrombocytopenia, due to receive a stem cell transplant. CDR3 sequence: CASSSYSRLNPEAFF. CDR3 DNA sequence: TGTGCCAGCAGCTCTTATTCCCGCTTGAACCCTGAAGCTTTCTTT.